One and the same sample provided the 22 T cell receptor beta chains below, sequenced in a study of beta chain features in type 1 diabetes. Expressed TCRB transcripts got sequenced, as all isolated RNA was reverse transcribed. Generated by immunoSEQ multiplex PCR, the TCRdb table keeps only in-frame clones and is missing some. The sample lists tens of thousands of clones, roughly 60% occurring once. Sequenced input: Tregs from blood. The source is a woman between 18 and 30 years old in good health.

Only one count was recorded for this clone. The chain links TRBV11-2 to TRBJ2-7; a weak D match, TRBD1 (5 bases). V shed 3 bases and J shed 7 bases, with 13 bases lying between them. The CDR3 spans 13 residues. The germline CDR1 and CDR2 sequences are SGHAT and FQNNGV. The CDR3 reads CASSLLQVSEQYF. CDR3 nucleotide sequence: TGTGCCAGCAGCTTGCTACAGGTTTCGGAGCAGTACTTC.

The chain is built from TRBV4-1 and TRBJ1-6, with a possible D match to TRBD1 (6 bases). V shed 1 base and J shed 10 bases, with 14 bases lying between them. Germline CDR1 and CDR2: MGHRA and YSYEKL. CDR3 length equals 15 residues. The DNA for the CDR3 is TGCGCCAGCAGCCAAGCCCAGGGGAGGGACTCACCCCTCCACTTT. This translates into CASSQAQGRDSPLHF.

Here the CDR3 DNA reads TGTGCCAGCAGCCCCCTTCAGCTAGCGGCGCCGCATACGCAGTATTTT. This codes for CASSPLQLAAPHTQYF. This chain connects TRBV9 to TRBJ2-3, with 7 bases aligning to TRBD2. Unmatched junction bases numbered 15, after V lost 4 bases and J lost 7 bases. The CDR3 length is 16 residues. Germline CDR1 and CDR2: SGDLS and YYNGEE.

This clone was seen more than once but under ten times. The rearrangement links TRBV19 to TRBJ2-3; no firm D call. Germline V lookup: CDR1 LNHDA, CDR2 SQIVND (reference sequence). V was cut by 3 bases and J by 8 bases, with 12 bases left in between. CDR3 length: 13 residues. CDR3 nucleotide sequence: TGTGCCAGTAGTATTAGAGGAGTTGTTACGCAGTATTTT. Its protein is CASSIRGVVTQYF.

This rearrangement joins TRBV7-2 to TRBJ2-5; 9 nucleotides line up with TRBD2. The length of the CDR3 is 18 residues. Germline CDR1 is SGHTA and CDR2 is FQGNSA. J gave up 6 bases and V 0 bases, and 14 bases lay outside the gene matches. The CDR3 loop is CASSLAPGSGGVQKTQYF. CDR3 DNA sequence: TGTGCCAGCAGCTTAGCCCCTGGTAGCGGGGGAGTTCAGAAGACCCAGTACTTC.

The chain's CDR3 is CASSPLRREGREKLFF. The CDR3 region has the DNA TGTGCCAGCAGTCCCCTCCGCAGGGAGGGTAGGGAAAAACTGTTTTTT. J is TRBJ1-4 and V is TRBV2; the D gene is possibly TRBD1 (5 bases). The CDR3 sequence is 16 residues long. Trimming left V 5 bases short and J 8 bases short, with 21 bases between. CDR1 is SNHLY, CDR2 FYNNEI, per germline.

Concerning this clone itself: At one of its ends the junction is not consistent with the germline gene, which may arise from a read error. The chain couples TRBV2 to TRBJ1-1; 7 positions match TRBD1. Germline-derived CDR1 and CDR2 are SNHLY and FYNNEI. The CDR3 sequence is 13 residues long. For the CDR3, the DNA is TGTGCCAGCAGTGGCTCGGCGGCGGGACAGAACATCTTT. Translation: CASSGSAAGQNIF.

This clone showed up just once. The chain combines TRBV30 with TRBJ1-1; 8 positions agree with TRBD1. The CDR3 covers 14 residues. Losses at the gene ends were 6 bases for V and 0 bases for J; bases not matched to a gene: 6. Germline V gene data show CDR1 as GTSNPN and CDR2 as SVGIG (reference sequence). The CDR3 DNA reads TGTGCCTGCTTTCGACAGGGGCTGAACACTGAAGCTTTCTTT. This translates into CACFRQGLNTEAFF.

In this sample, this clone turned up a few times. This chain links TRBV6-5 with TRBJ1-3; a weak D match, TRBD1 (6 bases). CDR1 is MNHEY, CDR2 SVGAGI, per germline. V was shortened by 5 bases and J by 0 bases, with 8 bases between the two germline ends. This CDR3 comprises 14 residues. The CDR3 sequence: CASSVQGSGNTIYF. CDR3 nucleotides: TGTGCCAGCAGTGTACAGGGCTCTGGAAACACCATATATTTT.

This chain connects TRBV7-3 to TRBJ2-1; TRBD2 matches at 7 bases. The CDR3 totals 16 residues. Per germline, CDR1 SGHTA and CDR2 FQGTGA. With V trimmed by 1 base and J by 4 bases, 7 bases remained unmatched. Written as DNA, the CDR3 is TGTGCCAGCAGCTTAATATCTGGACTAGGTTACAATGAGCAGTTCTTC. It translates to CASSLISGLGYNEQFF. Supplemented by reference TRBV7-3 and TRBJ2-1, the full variable domain reads GAGVSQTPSNKVTEKGKYVELRCDPISGHTALYWYRQSLGQGPEFLIYFQGTGAADDSGLPNDRFFAVRPEGSVSTLKIQRTERGDSAVYLCASSLISGLGYNEQFFGPGTRLTVL.

The chain carries TRBV6-1 and TRBJ2-7; 11 bases agree with TRBD2. With 7 bases clipped from V and 7 bases from J, the junction kept 12 bases outside the gene matches. Per germline, CDR1 MNHNS and CDR2 SASEGT. The CDR3 sequence is 15 residues long. CDR3 DNA sequence: TGTGCCAGCACAAGGCTAGCGGGAGGTACGATGGAGCAGTACTTC. Translating it yields CASTRLAGGTMEQYF.

The chain carries TRBV18 and TRBJ2-7; 7 nucleotides agree with TRBD1. This CDR3 has 14 residues. CDR1 is KGHSH and CDR2 is LQKENI in the germline V gene. Unmatched junction bases numbered 8, after V lost 8 bases and J lost 1 base. DNA for the CDR3: TGTGCCAGCACAACAGGGGTCCAATCCTACGAGCAGTACTTC. Translating gives CASTTGVQSYEQYF.

This clone has more than one count but fewer than ten. The rearrangement joins TRBV30 to TRBJ1-2; TRBD1 is a possible D gene (5 bases). Trimming removed 0 bases from V and 3 bases from J, with 8 bases in between. CDR1 and CDR2 (germline): GTSNPN, SVGIG (reference sequence). This CDR3 is built from 13 residues. The CDR3 sequence is CAWSVSGYYGYTF. The CDR3 coding sequence is TGTGCCTGGAGTGTATCAGGGTACTATGGCTACACCTTC.

The CDR3 spells CASSPVTGGETQYF. CDR3 DNA sequence: TGCGCCAGCAGCCCGGTGACAGGGGGAGAGACCCAGTACTTC. The chain combines TRBV5-1 with TRBJ2-5, with 9 nucleotides matching TRBD1. The length of the CDR3 is 14 residues. Germline lookup yields CDR1 SGHRS and CDR2 YFSETQ. With V trimmed by 4 bases and J by 4 bases, 5 bases remained unmatched.

The chain couples TRBV10-3 to TRBJ2-5, with 7 nucleotides matching TRBD1. Germline lookup yields CDR1 ENHRY and CDR2 SYGVKD. The trim removed 4 bases at V and 4 bases at J, leaving 3 bases unmatched. CDR3 length: 13 residues. The CDR3 is CAISGQGSETQYF. CDR3 DNA: TGTGCCATCAGTGGACAGGGTTCAGAGACCCAGTACTTC.

The chain is built from TRBV2 and TRBJ1-4; D is unclear. Germline V CDR1 and CDR2: SNHLY, FYNNEI. V lost 6 bases and J lost 8, with 10 bases in between. The CDR3 is 12 amino acids. CDR3 sequence (DNA): TGTGCCAGCAGACCCGGGATCGAAAAACTGTTTTTT. Encoded protein: CASRPGIEKLFF. The full variable domain, rest sourced from reference TRBV2 and TRBJ1-4, is EPEVTQTPSHQVTQMGQEVILRCVPISNHLYFYWYRQILGQKVEFLVSFYNNEISEKSEIFDDQFSVERPDGSNFTLKIRSTKLEDSAMYFCASRPGIEKLFFGSGTQLSVL.

The chain links TRBV11-3 to TRBJ2-1, with a possible D match to TRBD2 (5 bases). The CDR3 loop spans 16 amino acids. The V and J ends lost 6 bases and 4 bases respectively, with 19 bases between them. Germline loops: CDR1 SGHNT, CDR2 YENEEA. The CDR3 loop is CASSPSRELNYNEQFF. As DNA, the CDR3 is TGTGCCAGCAGTCCATCTAGGGAGTTAAATTACAATGAGCAGTTCTTC.

The chain has TRBV27 and TRBJ2-1, with D perhaps TRBD2 (7 bases). Germline V gene sequence: CDR1 MNHEY, CDR2 SMNVEV (reference sequence). The CDR3 has 15 amino acids. V shed 2 bases and J shed 7 bases, with 15 bases lying between them. In DNA form, the CDR3 reads TGTGCCAGCAGTTTACGGGGGGCCTATCAAAATGAGCAGTTCTTC. It is translated as CASSLRGAYQNEQFF.

This clone was counted between two and nine times. The chain is built from TRBV9 and TRBJ2-1; 8 bases agree with TRBD2. The V gene end was trimmed by 3 bases and the J gene end by 4 bases; junction bases not matched to a gene: 3. The CDR3 has 14 amino acids. Per the germline V gene, CDR1 is SGDLS and CDR2 is YYNGEE. The CDR3 DNA reads TGTGCCAGCAGCGCTAGCGGGCCTTACAATGAGCAGTTCTTC. Its protein is CASSASGPYNEQFF.

This clone was detected only a few times. This chain links TRBV4-1 with TRBJ2-1, with D maybe TRBD1 (7 bases). Germline CDR1 reads MGHRA; CDR2 reads YSYEKL. This CDR3 is built from 18 residues. V lost 5 bases and J lost 7, with 27 bases in between. CDR3 coding DNA: TGCGCCAGCAGCTTCGCAGGGGGGCGCGGTAGGGGTGGGAATGAGCAGTTCTTC. Translating it yields CASSFAGGRGRGGNEQFF.

V gene TRBV11-1 combines with J gene TRBJ1-4, with D possibly being TRBD1 (5 bases). The CDR3 consists of 12 residues. V was shortened by 5 bases and J by 10 bases, with 11 bases between the two germline ends. The V gene's germline CDR1 is SGHAT and CDR2 FQDESV (reference sequence). This CDR3 reads CASSQTRGKLFF. CDR3 nucleotide sequence: TGTGCCAGCAGCCAGACAAGGGGAAAACTGTTTTTT.

The gene calls are TRBV19 and TRBJ2-1, with a tentative D call TRBD2 (6 bases). Germline CDR1 and CDR2: LNHDA and SQIVND (reference sequence). V was shortened by 2 bases and J by 5 bases, with 16 bases between the two germline ends. This CDR3 has 16 amino acids. This CDR3 reads CASSISGTSHDNEQFF. CDR3 bases: TGTGCCAGTAGTATATCCGGGACTTCCCACGACAATGAGCAGTTCTTC. Together with reference TRBV19 and TRBJ2-1, the CDR3 gives the full variable domain: DGGITQSPKYLFRKEGQNVTLSCEQNLNHDAMYWYRQDPGQGLRLIYYSQIVNDFQKGDIAEGYSVSREKKESFPLTVTSAQKNPTAFYLCASSISGTSHDNEQFFGPGTRLTVL.